This TCR beta chain was found in a study of blood T cell repertoires in COVID-19. Study-wide context: Sites across the United States, Italy and Spain contributed samples from acute and convalescent COVID-19. The analysed material was cDNA or gDNA that came from T cells, B-cell-depleted T cells, or PBMCs.

The CDR3 contains 13 residues. Germline V gene data show CDR1 as MRHNA and CDR2 as SNTAGT. Trimming removed 8 bases from V and 0 bases from J; junction bases left unmatched: 4. Under the authors' procedure: By means of reference gene primer amplification, nucleated cell counts were estimated. TCRdb's table, derived via immunoSEQ multiplex PCR, lists solely in-frame clones and lacks some. V and J calls and clone size follow that table, whereas D and trimming were derived from the DNA. This table holds some 50,000 clones, roughly nine tenths found once. Before being deemed recovered, Cohort 3 donors had two negative PCRs, clearance, or symptom resolution.

V is TRBV6-4 and J is TRBJ2-7; the match to TRBD1 covers 7 bases. The sequence derives from a woman aged 45-59 years who had recovered from COVID-19. Sample: PBMCs or T cells enriched from blood (not recorded which). The CDR3 DNA reads as TGTGCCAGCTCGGGACAGAGCTCCTACGAGCAGTACTTC. Translated, it gives CASSGQSSYEQYF.